A selection of T cell receptor beta chains follows, all from one sample in a study of OX40 agonist ivuxolimab in advanced cancers. Libraries were prepared by immunoSEQ multiplex PCR; TCRdb keeps only in-frame clonotypes and omits some of them. The sample contains some 99,000 clones, 90% of which appear only once. Sequences were derived from CD4+ or CD8+ T cells sorted from blood, sampled in a trial of the OX40 agonist ivuxolimab. The receptors were gathered from an adult with an advanced solid tumor such as melanoma, head and neck, liver or kidney cancer. CDR3s include the opening cysteine and the closing phenylalanine or tryptophan. The D gene is left open where the match is weak. Size values are once, few and many counts, or a class for expanded clones, and some rows have none.

V,size,D,J,CDR3
TRBV7-2,.,TRBD1,TRBJ2-1,CASSSQTGDNEQFF
TRBV6-5,.,.,TRBJ1-1,CASSYSRAGDTEAFF
TRBV5-1,once,TRBD2,TRBJ2-1,CASSLALIAGGYNEQFF
TRBV21-1,.,.,TRBJ1-2,CASSKTTNYGYTF
TRBV7-9,.,.,TRBJ2-5,CASSLATEQETQYF
TRBV11-3,.,TRBD2,TRBJ2-2,CASSSGLAGGPGELFF
TRBV30,.,.,TRBJ2-5,CAWSKDSAETQYF
TRBV5-6,.,TRBD1,TRBJ2-3,CASSHGQVGDTQYF
TRBV5-5,.,.,TRBJ2-3,CASSLPSSGRNTDTQYF
TRBV29-1,.,TRBD2,TRBJ2-1,CSVESRREGQNEQFF
TRBV6-5,.,.,TRBJ2-5,CASSYSRVQETQYF
TRBV11-3,.,TRBD1,TRBJ2-1,CASSFSHGQGRNEQFF
TRBV11-2,.,TRBD1,TRBJ2-2,CASSLTGTVNFIPGELFF
TRBV7-3,.,.,TRBJ2-3,CASSSTGVSTDTQYF
TRBV12-1,.,.,TRBJ1-4,CASSFVLYRINEKLFF
TRBV28,.,.,TRBJ2-7,CASSSLGAAQYF
TRBV19,few,.,TRBJ2-6,CASSSGANVLTF
TRBV7-9,.,TRBD2,.,CASSLAGGPNEQYF
TRBV7-9,.,.,TRBJ2-1,CASSPDGSYNEQFF
TRBV10-2,.,TRBD2,.,CASSDSSGSSYEQYF
TRBV7-7,.,.,TRBJ1-5,CASSLDSNQPQHF
TRBV5-4,.,TRBD2,TRBJ2-1,CASSLPRLANNNEQFF
TRBV5-1,.,TRBD1,TRBJ1-3,CASSLEAGGGSGNTIYF
TRBV11-2,few,TRBD1,TRBJ2-7,CASSLNPGQGSYEQYF
TRBV7-7,.,TRBD2,TRBJ2-1,CASSPSGSLAGGGQFF
TRBV9,.,TRBD2,TRBJ2-2,CASSVGLAGVTGELFF
TRBV6-5,.,TRBD2,TRBJ2-3,CASSSPSGSSDTQYF
TRBV19,.,.,TRBJ2-7,CASSSGAEQYF
TRBV28,.,.,TRBJ2-7,CASIPNEGLRSYEQYF
TRBV4-3,.,TRBD1,TRBJ2-3,CASSQGVPGQVTDTQYF
TRBV30,.,.,TRBJ1-5,CAWSPGDWSNQPQHF
TRBV7-2,.,TRBD2,TRBJ2-5,CASSPSGSRGETQYF
TRBV6-6,.,TRBD2,TRBJ2-2,CASSPGTSGTGELFF
TRBV21-1,.,.,TRBJ1-5,CASSSVCNQPQHF
TRBV10-3,.,TRBD2,TRBJ2-2,CAITSGRGPGNTGELFF
TRBV18,.,TRBD1,TRBJ1-1,CASSPQPTGGNTEAFF
TRBV11-3,.,.,TRBJ1-1,CASSLGQANTEAFF
TRBV5-1,once,TRBD1,TRBJ2-7,CASSWTGQGAEGEQYF
TRBV7-6,.,.,TRBJ2-1,CASSLFVQGANEQFF
TRBV7-9,.,.,TRBJ2-2,CASSSPSRNTGELFF
TRBV29-1,.,TRBD2,TRBJ2-7,CSVGTSGLAYEQYF
TRBV7-2,.,.,TRBJ2-1,CASSLIVGGRIEQFF
TRBV7-2,.,TRBD1,TRBJ1-3,CASSSGQGANTIYF
TRBV7-8,.,TRBD2,TRBJ2-1,CASSLGQLAGGHEQFF
TRBV7-6,.,TRBD2,TRBJ2-1,CASSLGSSGPFWNEQFF
TRBV7-9,few,.,TRBJ2-7,CASSPRGRLAYEQYF
TRBV19,.,.,.,CASSKDRAYEQYF
TRBV7-8,.,TRBD2,TRBJ2-7,CASSPGLAGYEQYF
TRBV9,.,TRBD2,TRBJ2-5,CASSVDSGLAGRRTQYF
TRBV11-3,once,TRBD2,TRBJ2-3,CASSKGTSGSHTQYF
TRBV7-3,.,.,TRBJ2-2,CASSPRRTGELFF